One sample yielded the 29 T cell receptor beta chains listed below, sequenced in a study of human T cells and chemical hapten exposure (dated by TCRdb to about 2021). Library method: RACE. Reads for this sample came from a NextSeq 500. Through fastp at Q25 and MiXCR, TCRdb rebuilt clones from the public reads, retaining in-frame beta chains. For every CDR3 protein sequence, its rows merge into one entry that carries the most common genes and DNA. This sample comprises a few hundred thousand distinct CDR3 sequences, approximately 8.4% of them detected only once. The leading ten clones occupy approximately 2.2% of the sample. The meaning of the sample's time point label: pre-sensitization, week 0. The meaning of the sample's treatment or condition label: therapeutic diphenylcyclopropenone sensitization with weekly scalp DPC. The sequencing here drew on whole blood, taken in connection with sensitization to the hapten diphenylcyclopropenone (DPC). Receptors originate from a woman between 40 and 50 years old with alopecia areata. Some clones in this sample may be carry-over from other donors' samples.

This clonotype was found a few times. This sequence joins TRBV18 and TRBJ1-3, with D possibly being TRBD1 (5 bases). V was trimmed by 3 bases and J by 0 bases, leaving 12 bases between them. The CDR3 sequence is 16 residues long. Germline-derived CDR1 and CDR2 are KGHSH and LQKENI. The CDR3 loop reads CASSPQTGRSGNTIYF. The DNA of the CDR3 is TGTGCCAGCTCACCCCAAACAGGCCGCTCTGGAAACACCATATATTTT.

This clonotype has only a few counts. The J gene is TRBJ2-3, the V gene TRBV5-1, with unresolved D. The CDR3 is 17 residues long. Per germline, CDR1 SGHRS and CDR2 YFSETQ. The ends were cut back, 4 bases at V and 2 bases at J, with 20 bases in the middle. The CDR3 coding sequence is TGCGCCAGCAGCACTACTACGTACGCCCGCCTCACAGATACGCAGTATTTT. This encodes CASSTTTYARLTDTQYF.

This clonotype was recorded many times. J is TRBJ1-2 and V is TRBV12-3 or TRBV12-4; D is undetermined. The V end was cut by 3 bases, the J end by 5 bases, with 7 bases between. The CDR3 spans 12 residues. The CDR3 bases are TGTGCCAGCAGTTTTACGGTTTATGGCTACACCTTC. Translated: CASSFTVYGYTF.

The rearrangement joins TRBV11-2 to TRBJ2-5, with 7 bases matching TRBD2. V trimming: 5 bases; J trimming: 4 bases; junction bases outside the gene matches: 7. This CDR3 is 14 amino acids long. Looked up from germline, CDR1 is SGHAT and CDR2 is FQNNGV. The CDR3 coding sequence is TGTGCCAGCAGCCCTCGGACTAGAGCAGAGACCCAGTACTTC. Protein product: CASSPRTRAETQYF.

There are many counts of this clonotype. V gene TRBV20-1 combines with J gene TRBJ2-2; D possibly corresponds to TRBD1 (5 bases). Per germline, CDR1 DFQATT and CDR2 SNEGSKA (reference sequence). This CDR3 comprises 14 residues. Trimming stripped 5 bases from V and 3 bases from J, with 13 bases between. CDR3 loop: CSAPTGADTGELFF. The CDR3 DNA sequence: TGCAGTGCTCCCACAGGAGCTGACACCGGGGAGCTGTTTTTT.

This clonotype turned up a few times. The rearrangement links TRBV12-3 or TRBV12-4 to TRBJ1-1, with a weak D call TRBD1 (5 bases). V lost 2 bases and J lost 3, with 13 bases in between. This CDR3 is 15 amino acids long. This chain's CDR3 is CASSLYTSGDTEAFF. The CDR3, as DNA: TGTGCCAGCAGTTTATATACATCGGGGGACACTGAAGCTTTCTTT.

There are a few counts of this clonotype. This chain connects TRBV5-6 to TRBJ2-5; D gene uncertain. Germline loops: CDR1 SGHDT, CDR2 YYEEEE. The CDR3 is 16 residues long. Trimming took off 2 bases at V and 0 bases at J, with 14 bases between the two ends. DNA of the CDR3: TGTGCCAGCAGCTTAATGAACCGTTGGTACCAAGAGACCCAGTACTTC. Translating gives CASSLMNRWYQETQYF.

The chain is built from TRBV5-1 and TRBJ2-3; TRBD2 aligns across 11 bases. With V trimmed by 0 bases and J by 3 bases, 6 bases remained unmatched. CDR1 is SGHRS and CDR2 is YFSETQ in the germline V gene. The CDR3 covers 17 residues. In DNA, the CDR3 is TGCGCCAGCAGCTTGGAGGCTAGCGGGAGGAGTACAGATACGCAGTATTTT. It translates to CASSLEASGRSTDTQYF.

The table lists this clonotype with a few counts. The chain is built from TRBV4-2 and TRBJ2-1; 10 nucleotides match TRBD2. Germline values: CDR1 LGHNA, CDR2 YNFKEQ. Trimming at V came to 0 bases and at J to 2 bases, leaving 4 bases not matched to a gene. The CDR3 totals 17 residues. The CDR3 loop is CASSQDLAGGTYNEQFF. The CDR3 DNA reads as TGTGCCAGCAGCCAAGACTTAGCGGGAGGCACCTACAATGAGCAGTTCTTC.

This chain connects TRBV5-1 to TRBJ2-3; D call uncertain. V was shortened by 0 bases and J by 2 bases, with 7 bases between the two germline ends. The CDR3 has 14 amino acids. CDR1 is SGHRS, CDR2 YFSETQ, per germline. CDR3 DNA sequence: TGCGCCAGCAGCTTGGACCGCCCCACAGATACGCAGTATTTT. This codes for CASSLDRPTDTQYF.

This clonotype was seen a handful of times. The chain employs TRBV10-3 and TRBJ2-4; no definite D call. Germline CDR1 is ENHRY and CDR2 is SYGVKD. Trimming shortened V by 4 bases and J by 3 bases, and 7 bases separated the two germline ends. CDR3 length: 13 amino acids. CDR3 sequence: CAISGEGKNIQYF. For the CDR3, the DNA is TGTGCCATCAGTGGCGAAGGCAAAAACATTCAGTACTTC.

This clonotype was detected many times. The CDR3 coding sequence is TGTGCCAGCAGTTCCCAGACAGGGGGGAACACTGAAGCTTTCTTT. It codes for CASSSQTGGNTEAFF. V gene TRBV27 combines with J gene TRBJ1-1; 9 bases fit TRBD1. This CDR3 is built from 15 residues. V lost 4 bases, J lost 1 base, and 4 bases stayed unmatched. In germline, CDR1 is MNHEY, CDR2 SMNVEV (reference sequence).

Many counts were recorded for this clonotype. The rearrangement joins TRBV20-1 to TRBJ1-4; TRBD1 matches 7 bases. V trimming: 3 bases; J trimming: 7 bases; junction bases outside the gene matches: 11. The CDR3 contains 15 residues. Germline V gene lookup returns CDR1 DFQATT and CDR2 SNEGSKA (reference sequence). The CDR3 here is CSASTGQGGGEKLFF. As DNA, the CDR3 is TGCAGTGCTAGCACCGGTCAGGGGGGTGGTGAAAAACTGTTTTTT.

A few counts support this clonotype. The chain combines TRBV15 with TRBJ1-5; D might be TRBD1 (5 bases). Germline assignment: CDR1 LNHNV and CDR2 YYDKDF (reference sequence). The CDR3 is 16 residues long. V lost 1 base to trimming and J lost 4 bases, with 14 bases between them. In DNA, the CDR3 is TGTGCCACCAGCAGAGCTGGGGGACTCTCGAATCAGCCCCAGCATTTT. Protein: CATSRAGGLSNQPQHF. Full variable domain (missing parts from reference TRBV15 and TRBJ1-5): DAMVIQNPRYQVTQFGKPVTLSCSQTLNHNVMYWYQQKSSQAPKLLFHYYDKDFNNEADTPDNFQSRRPNTSFCFLDIRSPGLGDTAMYLCATSRAGGLSNQPQHFGDGTRLSIL.

This clonotype has ten or more counts. At one of its ends the junction is not consistent with the germline gene, which may arise from a read error. The chain couples TRBV5-1 to TRBJ2-2, with D tentatively TRBD1 (6 bases). The length of the CDR3 is 13 residues. The germline gives CDR1 SGHRS, CDR2 YFSETQ. The CDR3 here is CASSFTGTGELFF. The DNA for the CDR3 is TGTGCCAGCAGCTTTACAGGGACCGGGGAGCTGTTTTTT.

This clonotype was observed a handful of times. J is TRBJ2-1 and V is TRBV7-2; D is unresolved. Trimming shortened V by 4 bases and J by 0 bases, and 7 bases separated the two germline ends. The CDR3 extends over 14 amino acids. The germline CDR1 and CDR2 sequences are SGHTA and FQGNSA. CDR3 sequence: CASSSDVSYNEQFF. The DNA of the CDR3 is TGTGCCAGCAGCTCTGACGTCTCCTACAATGAGCAGTTCTTC.

This clonotype was recorded many times. The chain has TRBV10-3 and TRBJ2-1, with D maybe TRBD2 (6 bases). The CDR3 is made up of 14 amino acids. CDR1 and CDR2 from the germline V gene are ENHRY and SYGVKD. The V and J ends lost 10 bases and 7 bases respectively, with 20 bases between them. The DNA of the CDR3 is TGTGCCACCAAATTAGCGGATAGTAGGAATGAGCAGTTCTTC. This encodes CATKLADSRNEQFF.

The chain has TRBV4-2 and TRBJ1-5, with 9 positions matching TRBD1. Per germline, CDR1 LGHNA and CDR2 YNFKEQ. The trim removed 1 base at V and 1 base at J, leaving 11 bases unmatched. This CDR3 is 19 amino acids long. CDR3 sequence reads: CASSQGPVQGAFSNQPQHF. The CDR3 DNA reads as TGTGCCAGCAGCCAAGGCCCTGTACAGGGGGCATTCAGCAATCAGCCCCAGCATTTT.

This clonotype occurred many times. The chain links TRBV2 to TRBJ2-3; the D is unclear. V lost 8 bases to trimming and J lost 3 bases, with 9 bases between them. The CDR3 totals 12 residues. CDR1 SNHLY and CDR2 FYNNEI come from the germline V gene. CDR3 nucleotide sequence: TGTGCCAGCGGGGATTTAACAGATACGCAGTATTTT. This codes for CASGDLTDTQYF. The complete variable domain, with remaining parts taken from reference TRBV2 and TRBJ2-3, reads EPEVTQTPSHQVTQMGQEVILRCVPISNHLYFYWYRQILGQKVEFLVSFYNNEISEKSEIFDDQFSVERPDGSNFTLKIRSTKLEDSAMYFCASGDLTDTQYFGPGTRLTVL.

This clonotype has a handful of counts. The junction and the germline gene differ at one end; a read error may be behind it. The chain employs TRBV6-5 and TRBJ1-6; 10 bases line up with TRBD1. The V gene's germline CDR1 is MNHEY and CDR2 SVGAGI. The CDR3 runs 14 residues. The CDR3 loop is CASSWGQGNSSLHF. CDR3 nucleotide sequence: TGTGCCAGCAGTTGGGGACAGGGGAATTCATCCCTCCACTTT.

This clonotype has just a few counts. The rearrangement uses TRBV7-9 and TRBJ2-2; 8 nucleotides match TRBD2. V was pared by 5 bases and J by 1 base, with 9 bases of the junction left unmatched. There are 17 residues in the CDR3. Germline V lookup: CDR1 SEHNR, CDR2 FQNEAQ (reference sequence). The CDR3: CASSPRTSRGNTGELFF. The CDR3 nucleotides are TGTGCCAGCAGCCCCCGGACTAGCCGGGGGAACACCGGGGAGCTGTTTTTT.

The rearrangement joins TRBV12-3 or TRBV12-4 to TRBJ2-3; D not certain. V lost 4 bases to trimming and J lost 3 bases, with 11 bases between them. The CDR3 is made up of 14 amino acids. The CDR3 loop is CASSSRPWTDTQYF. As DNA, the CDR3 is TGTGCCAGCAGTTCCAGGCCCTGGACAGATACGCAGTATTTT.

This clonotype was found a few times. V is TRBV5-1 and J is TRBJ2-5, with 10 bases lining up with TRBD2. Germline loops: CDR1 SGHRS, CDR2 YFSETQ. This CDR3 is built from 15 residues. V dropped 6 bases and J dropped 4; count of bases not matched to a gene: 9. The CDR3 DNA is TGCGCCAGCAAAAGGGGGGCTAGCGGGAGAGAGACCCAGTACTTC. Translated: CASKRGASGRETQYF.

In its sample, this clonotype was seen a few times. CDR3 sequence reads: CSVDKDTEAFF. CDR3 coding DNA: TGCAGCGTTGATAAGGACACTGAAGCTTTCTTT. The rearrangement links TRBV29-1 to TRBJ1-1; D call uncertain. The CDR3 has 11 residues. V was cut by 3 bases and J by 3 bases, with 5 bases left in between. The germline gives CDR1 SQVTM, CDR2 ANQGSEA.

This clonotype has ten or more counts. The V gene is TRBV2, the J gene TRBJ2-1, with 11 bases matching TRBD1. The ends lost 6 bases at V and 4 bases at J; junction bases unmatched: 2. The CDR3 loop spans 14 amino acids. Germline values: CDR1 SNHLY, CDR2 FYNNEI. DNA of the CDR3: TGTGCCAGCAGCGGACAGGGGGCATACAATGAGCAGTTCTTC. Its protein is CASSGQGAYNEQFF.

This clonotype occurred a few times. This chain links TRBV7-9 with TRBJ2-1; tentatively, D is TRBD1 (6 bases). CDR1 is SEHNR and CDR2 is FQNEAQ in the germline V gene (reference sequence). The CDR3 is made up of 15 amino acids. Trimming removed 3 bases at V and 1 base at J, with 10 bases between. The CDR3 loop reads CASSFNRVSYNEQFF. CDR3 in DNA: TGTGCCAGCAGCTTTAACAGGGTTTCCTACAATGAGCAGTTCTTC.

The chain has TRBV6-2 or TRBV6-3 and TRBJ2-7, with a possible D match to TRBD1 (5 bases). Germline values: CDR1 MNHEY, CDR2 SVGEGT. This CDR3 is 12 amino acids long. V shed 2 bases and J shed 6 bases, with 8 bases lying between them. CDR3: CASSYDRGEQYF. DNA of the CDR3: TGTGCCAGCAGTTACGATAGGGGCGAGCAGTACTTC.

This clonotype turned up a few times. V gene TRBV6-1 combines with J gene TRBJ2-2; D unclear. The CDR3 runs 15 residues. Germline V gene sequence: CDR1 MNHNS, CDR2 SASEGT. DNA of the CDR3: TGTGCTACCCTCCGGAGCCCATCGAACACCGGGGAGCTGTTTTTT. Its translation: CATLRSPSNTGELFF.

In this sample, this clonotype turned up a few times. This sequence joins TRBV18 and TRBJ1-1; D gene uncertain. CDR3 length: 13 amino acids. Trimming took off 0 bases at V and 1 base at J, with 3 bases between the two ends. The germline gives CDR1 KGHSH, CDR2 LQKENI. CDR3 bases: TGTGCCAGCTCACCACCAGAGAACACTGAAGCTTTCTTT. This codes for CASSPPENTEAFF.